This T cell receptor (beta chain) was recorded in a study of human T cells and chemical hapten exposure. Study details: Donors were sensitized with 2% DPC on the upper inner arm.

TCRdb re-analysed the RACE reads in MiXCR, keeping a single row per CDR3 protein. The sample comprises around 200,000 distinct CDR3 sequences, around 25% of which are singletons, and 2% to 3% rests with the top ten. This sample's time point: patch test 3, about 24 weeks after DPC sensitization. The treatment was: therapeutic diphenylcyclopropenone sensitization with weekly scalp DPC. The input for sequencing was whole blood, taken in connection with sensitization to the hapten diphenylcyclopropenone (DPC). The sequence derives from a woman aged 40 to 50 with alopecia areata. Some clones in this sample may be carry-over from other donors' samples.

The CDR3 bases are TGTGCCAGCAGCCAAGACCGGGAGGGGCAAGAGACCCAGTACTTC. It encodes CASSQDREGQETQYF. The rearrangement links TRBV4-2 to TRBJ2-5; the match to TRBD2 covers 8 bases. Germline trimming cut 0 bases from V and 2 bases from J; bases unmatched to any gene: 2. Per the germline V gene, CDR1 is LGHNA and CDR2 is YNFKEQ. CDR3 length: 15 residues.